This paragraph covers one T cell receptor (beta chain) sequence. This record belongs to a study of cytomegalovirus exposure and HLA in healthy donors. This PCR relied on a set of 60 Vbeta primers and 13 Jbeta primers. The protocol was immunoSEQ multiplex PCR, while the TCRdb copy is restricted to in-frame clones and leaves out a portion. The table has 150,000 to 200,000 clones, about three quarters seen once; the top ten hold over 2.5%. Trimming removed 4 bases from V and 5 bases from J, with 14 bases in between. This CDR3 is built from 14 residues. Per germline, CDR1 SQVTM and CDR2 ANQGSEA. The sequencing sample was made of PBMCs. The sequence derives from a female donor in good health and CMV-seronegative. The rearrangement uses TRBV29-1 and TRBJ2-2; D is ambiguous. CDR3 bases: TGCAGCGTTGGGGCCTCCCGACGGACCGGGGAGCTGTTTTTT. This translates into CSVGASRRTGELFF.